This TCR beta chain was recovered during a study of sequential checkpoint blockade in melanoma. Unmatched junction bases numbered 12, after V lost 2 bases and J lost 7 bases. CDR1 SGHNT and CDR2 YYREEE come from the germline V gene (reference sequence). The CDR3 length is 16 residues. In its sample, this clone was seen once. The treatment denotes: randomized to nivolumab then ipilimumab (arm A) or the reverse (arm B). This table comes from immunoSEQ multiplex PCR, and its TCRdb copy is limited to in-frame clones, with some not included. The sample records about 37,000 clones, 84% being singletons. This clonotype originated in a human donor with melanoma. This chain uses TRBV5-4 with TRBJ2-7, with TRBD2 matching 10 bases. Source: CD8+ T cells sorted from blood (inferred from file names), taken from a patient given nivolumab and ipilimumab in sequence. Written as DNA, the CDR3 is TGTGCCAGCAGCTTTGAACTAGCGGGACGTCTATTGGAGCAGTACTTC. Its protein is CASSFELAGRLLEQYF.